The 12 T cell receptor beta chains below all came from one sample that was sequenced in a study of regulatory T cells in long-lasting Graves disease. The TCR beta library used iRepertoire HTBI primers with Arm-PCR amplification of CDR3. TCRdb re-analysed the multiplex PCR reads in MiXCR, keeping a single row per CDR3 protein. The repertoire has roughly 500,000 distinct CDR3 sequences, 12% of them found once; the top ten carry almost 9%. The time point: newly diagnosed GD, antithyroid drugs for less than 3 months. After RNA was extracted from PBMCs, the TCR library was made from it. The same specimen was also included in a second study, on T cells in Graves' hyperthyroidism and ophthalmopathy.

The sequencing here drew on peripheral blood mononuclear cells (PBMCs), taken at new diagnosis, from a patient treated with antithyroid drugs. All receptors derive from a woman aged 30 to 39 with Graves disease.

The chain couples TRBV19 to TRBJ2-7, with 9 nucleotides matching TRBD1. Per germline, CDR1 LNHDA and CDR2 SQIVND (reference sequence). The CDR3 totals 13 residues. V lost 8 bases and J lost 3; bases outside the gene matches: 5. CDR3: CASGQGTFYEQYF. The CDR3 region has the DNA TGTGCCAGTGGACAGGGGACTTTCTACGAGCAGTACTTC.

V gene TRBV5-1 combines with J gene TRBJ2-3, with 7 bases identical to TRBD1. The CDR3 has 15 residues. Looked up from germline, CDR1 is SGHRS and CDR2 is YFSETQ. Germline trimming cut 3 bases from V and 5 bases from J; bases unmatched to any gene: 9. The CDR3, as DNA: TGCGCCAGCAGCTCAAGGGACAGTTCAAGAGATACGCAGTATTTT. Protein: CASSSRDSSRDTQYF.

This clonotype was seen at least ten times. This rearrangement joins TRBV19 to TRBJ1-1; the D is unclear. Trimming took off 3 bases at V and 5 bases at J, with 10 bases between the two ends. This CDR3 is 13 amino acids long. The germline CDR1 and CDR2 sequences are LNHDA and SQIVND (reference sequence). CDR3 coding DNA: TGTGCCAGTAGTATTAAGGCTGGGACTGAAGCTTTCTTT. Residues: CASSIKAGTEAFF.

This clonotype was observed a few times. The gene calls are TRBV28 and TRBJ1-2; 7 bases map to TRBD1. The junction had 6 bases not matched to a gene; V was cut back by 6 bases and J by 8 bases. The CDR3 is 12 residues long. Germline values: CDR1 MDHEN, CDR2 SYDVKM. CDR3 sequence: CASSLTGQGYTF. In DNA form, the CDR3 reads TGTGCCAGCAGCCTGACAGGGCAAGGCTACACCTTC.

The chain's CDR3 is CASSQGRTDPYNEQFF. The CDR3 DNA follows: TGTGCCAGCAGCCAAGGTCGGACAGATCCCTACAATGAGCAGTTCTTC. V usage is TRBV3-1 and J usage is TRBJ2-1; D possibly corresponds to TRBD1 (6 bases). The germline CDR1 and CDR2 sequences are LGHDT and YNNKEL (reference sequence). The CDR3 covers 16 residues. Trimming removed 1 base at V and 2 bases at J, with 12 bases between.

This clonotype was seen ten or more times. The CDR3 coding sequence is TGTGCCAGCAGCATCTTTGGGACAGGGTCTTTTACGCAGTATTTT. Amino acids: CASSIFGTGSFTQYF. V and J are TRBV7-8 and TRBJ2-3; 9 bases fit TRBD1. Germline CDR1 is SGHVS and CDR2 is FQNEAQ. This CDR3 contains 15 residues. Trimming removed 5 bases from V and 8 bases from J; junction bases left unmatched: 11. Full variable domain (rest looked up from reference TRBV7-8 and TRBJ2-3): GAGVSQSPRYKVAKRGQDVALRCDPISGHVSLFWYQQALGQGPEFLTYFQNEAQLDKSGLPSDRFFAERPEGSVSTLKIQRTQQEDSAVYLCASSIFGTGSFTQYFGPGTRLTVL.

The chain couples TRBV24-1 to TRBJ2-1; D may be TRBD2 (6 bases). V shed 2 bases and J shed 6 bases, with 13 bases lying between them. This CDR3 has 15 residues. Germline CDR1 KGHDR, CDR2 SFDVKD. As DNA, the CDR3 is TGTGCCACCAGTGATTGGGGCAGGGACTTCAATGAGCAGTTCTTC. It encodes CATSDWGRDFNEQFF.

This clonotype has a count of ten or more. The CDR3 loop reads CASSFGSGRSYEQYF. For the CDR3, the DNA is TGTGCCAGCAGCTTCGGTAGCGGGAGATCCTACGAGCAGTACTTC. V gene TRBV11-2 combines with J gene TRBJ2-7; 9 nucleotides align to TRBD2. The CDR3 extends over 15 amino acids. V lost 3 bases, J lost 1 base, and 4 bases stayed unmatched. CDR1 and CDR2 (germline): SGHAT, FQNNGV.

Ten or more counts support this clonotype. The chain has TRBV11-2 and TRBJ2-1; D is uncertain. V lost 3 bases, J lost 2 bases, and 8 bases lay in between. The CDR3 sequence is 14 residues long. CDR1 SGHAT and CDR2 FQNNGV come from the germline V gene. DNA of the CDR3: TGTGCCAGCAGCTTTAGTATAGCCTACAATGAGCAGTTCTTC. It specifies CASSFSIAYNEQFF.

This clonotype was seen a handful of times. The chain combines TRBV14 with TRBJ2-2; D may be TRBD2 (5 bases). Germline loops: CDR1 SGHDN, CDR2 FVKESK. Trimming took off 1 base at V and 4 bases at J, with 10 bases between the two ends. The CDR3 is 15 residues long. CDR3 nucleotide sequence: TGTGCCAGCAGCCAAGTGGGAGCTTCCACCGGGGAGCTGTTTTTT. Amino acids: CASSQVGASTGELFF. Filled out from reference TRBV14 and TRBJ2-2, the complete variable domain reads EAGVTQFPSHSVIEKGQTVTLRCDPISGHDNLYWYRRVMGKEIKFLLHFVKESKQDESGMPNNRFLAERTGGTYSTLKVQPAELEDSGVYFCASSQVGASTGELFFGEGSRLTVL.

This clonotype was recorded at least ten times. The V gene is TRBV27, the J gene TRBJ1-1, with 8 bases fitting TRBD1. The germline gives CDR1 MNHEY, CDR2 SMNVEV (reference sequence). CDR3 size: 13 residues. The V and J ends lost 3 bases and 11 bases, in that order; junction bases with no gene match: 8. The chain's CDR3 is CASSFTQGAGAFF. The DNA for the CDR3 is TGTGCCAGCAGTTTCACCCAGGGGGCTGGGGCTTTCTTT.

This clonotype was counted between two and nine times. Its ends do not fully match the called genes, so a read error is possible. This chain connects TRBV18 to TRBJ2-7, with D unresolved. The CDR3 runs to 14 residues. CDR1 and CDR2 (germline): KGHSH, LQKENI. DNA for the CDR3: TGTGCCAGCTCACCCACTGAGGCCTTCTACGAGCGGTACTTC. Protein: CASSPTEAFYERYF.